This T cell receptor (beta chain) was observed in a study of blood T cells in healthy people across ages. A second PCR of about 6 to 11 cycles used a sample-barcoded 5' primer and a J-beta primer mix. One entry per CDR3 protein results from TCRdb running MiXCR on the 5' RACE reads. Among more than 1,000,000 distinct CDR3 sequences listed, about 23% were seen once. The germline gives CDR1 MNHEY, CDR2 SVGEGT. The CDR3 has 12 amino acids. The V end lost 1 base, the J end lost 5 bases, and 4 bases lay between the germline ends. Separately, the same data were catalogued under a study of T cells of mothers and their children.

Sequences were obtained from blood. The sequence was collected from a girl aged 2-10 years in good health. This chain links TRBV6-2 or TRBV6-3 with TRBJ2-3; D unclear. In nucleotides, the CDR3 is TGTGCCAGCAGTTACTGGGGAGATACGCAGTATTTT. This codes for CASSYWGDTQYF.